This TCR beta chain emerged from a study of radiotherapy plus CTLA-4 blockade in lung cancer. Looking at the study overall: Disease control was present in roughly 29% of patients, and objective responses in roughly 17%.

Note on this clone: Its matching antigen is unknown.

Sequenced by immunoSEQ multiplex PCR; TCRdb stores in-frame clones only, minus some. Of 30,000 to 45,000 clones in the sample, over 60% were seen once. Trimming stripped 8 bases from V and 8 bases from J, with 22 bases between. This CDR3 region has 15 residues. From germline, CDR1 is MNHNY and CDR2 SVGAGI (reference sequence). Those with chemo-refractory metastatic non-small-cell lung cancer were treated with focal radiation combined with CTLA-4 blockade using ipilimumab. Study results and limitations: Early clone dynamics of blood T cells, plus interferon-beta, reportedly predicted response best.

The J gene is TRBJ2-4, the V gene TRBV6-6, with a tentative D call TRBD2 (5 bases). This sequence originates from a human donor with non-small cell lung cancer who had stable disease on radiotherapy plus ipilimumab. Sequenced material: peripheral blood, taken from a patient treated with radiotherapy plus ipilimumab. CDR3 protein: CASQNGNTVRDIQYF. The DNA for the CDR3 is TGTGCCAGCCAGAACGGGAATACAGTAAGGGACATTCAGTACTTC.